A single sample is the source of the 21 T cell receptor beta chains below, sequenced in a study of T cells in Graves' hyperthyroidism and ophthalmopathy. Amplification of TCR beta CDR3 regions used RNA as the template. A first-round RT-PCR of the TCR CDR3 used the HTBI primer set. TCRdb re-called the multiplex PCR reads through MiXCR, storing one row per CDR3 protein. The sample records approximately 510,000 distinct CDR3 sequences, approximately 49% being singletons. What was sequenced was peripheral blood or thyroid tissue (not recorded which). These receptors were collected from an adult woman with Graves' disease, either hyperthyroidism or ophthalmopathy (not recorded which).

This clonotype was seen many times. The chain combines TRBV4-1 with TRBJ1-1, with D uncertain. CDR3 size: 14 residues. CDR1 MGHRA and CDR2 YSYEKL come from the germline V gene. V was cut by 0 bases and J by 0 bases, with 5 bases left in between. CDR3 in amino acids: CASSQDRLNTEAFF. DNA of the CDR3: TGCGCCAGCAGCCAAGATCGATTGAACACTGAAGCTTTCTTT.

Concerning this clonotype: The junction and the germline gene differ at one end; a read error may be behind it. The genes are TRBV7-9 and TRBJ2-6, with D perhaps TRBD1 or TRBD2 (6 bases each). The CDR3 extends over 12 amino acids. Germline V gene lookup returns CDR1 SEHNR and CDR2 FQNEAQ (reference sequence). The chain's CDR3 is CASSSQGRTEAF. The CDR3 nucleotides are TGTGCCAGCAGCTCGCAGGGGAGGACTGAAGCTTTC.

The chain recombines TRBV7-3 with TRBJ2-7, with 7 bases identical to TRBD2. The J call is in doubt because the DNA end fits TRBJ2-1 better. CDR1 and CDR2 from the germline V gene are SGHTA and FQGTGA. The length of the CDR3 is 11 residues. The CDR3: CASSLGREQFF. The CDR3 region has the DNA TGTGCCAGCAGCCTCGGGAGGGAGCAGTTCTTC.

The table lists this clonotype with a few counts. The rearrangement uses TRBV4-3 and TRBJ1-4, with a possible D match to TRBD1 (6 bases). The CDR3 extends over 16 amino acids. The germline V gene has CDR1 LGHNA and CDR2 YSLEER. Trimming left V 4 bases short and J 8 bases short, with 20 bases between. In nucleotides, the CDR3 is TGCGCCAGCAGCCCCAGGGGTAGAGGGGTAGGGGAAAAACTGTTTTTT. Its translation: CASSPRGRGVGEKLFF.

This chain uses TRBV13 with TRBJ2-7; 7 bases map to TRBD2. Germline CDR1 is PRHDT and CDR2 is FYEKMQ (reference sequence). The V segment lost 1 base and the J segment 5 bases; nucleotides outside the gene matches: 5. The CDR3 loop spans 14 amino acids. The CDR3 sequence: CASSLVKRENEQYF. CDR3 DNA: TGTGCCAGCAGCTTAGTAAAGCGGGAAAACGAGCAGTACTTC.

The chain is built from TRBV4-3 and TRBJ1-2; 8 bases map to TRBD1. Germline trimming cut 3 bases from V and 5 bases from J; bases unmatched to any gene: 2. CDR1 and CDR2 from the germline V gene are LGHNA and YSLEER. The CDR3 covers 13 residues. For the CDR3, the DNA is TGCGCCAGCAGCCACCGGACAGGGTATGGCTACACCTTC. It specifies CASSHRTGYGYTF.

For the CDR3, the DNA is TGCAGTGCTTCGGGACTGGCGGGAGGCACAGATACGCAGTATTTT. Amino acids: CSASGLAGGTDTQYF. The chain is built from TRBV20-1 and TRBJ2-3; 7 bases line up with TRBD2. Germline CDR1 reads DFQATT; CDR2 reads SNEGSKA (reference sequence). With 5 bases clipped from V and 1 base from J, the junction kept 9 bases outside the gene matches. The CDR3 runs 15 residues.

This clonotype was detected many times. This chain links TRBV19 with TRBJ1-2; 7 nucleotides align to TRBD1. The V gene's germline CDR1 is LNHDA and CDR2 SQIVND (reference sequence). The CDR3 extends over 15 amino acids. V dropped 3 bases and J dropped 4; count of bases not matched to a gene: 8. CDR3 DNA sequence: TGTGCCAGTAGTATCGCTGACGGGACAGCCTATGGCTACACCTTC. The encoded protein is CASSIADGTAYGYTF. The full variable domain, rest sourced from reference TRBV19 and TRBJ1-2, is DGGITQSPKYLFRKEGQNVTLSCEQNLNHDAMYWYRQDPGQGLRLIYYSQIVNDFQKGDIAEGYSVSREKKESFPLTVTSAQKNPTAFYLCASSIADGTAYGYTFGSGTRLTVV.

This chain uses TRBV24-1 with TRBJ1-1; D gene unclear. Trimming took 7 bases from V and 0 from J, leaving 8 bases between them. From germline, CDR1 is KGHDR and CDR2 SFDVKD. The CDR3 is 13 residues long. CDR3 residues: CATRERLNTEAFF. CDR3 coding DNA: TGTGCCACCAGGGAGAGGTTGAACACTGAAGCTTTCTTT.

This clonotype was picked up a small number of times. This sequence joins TRBV11-2 and TRBJ1-1; 11 bases match TRBD1. Germline V lookup: CDR1 SGHAT, CDR2 FQNNGV. CDR3 length: 13 amino acids. The ends lost 5 bases at V and 8 bases at J; junction bases unmatched: 4. The CDR3 sequence is CASSDGTGGEAFF. For the CDR3, the DNA is TGTGCCAGCAGCGACGGGACAGGGGGGGAAGCTTTCTTT.

This clonotype has ten or more counts. The chain has TRBV15 and TRBJ1-5; D remains ambiguous. With 1 base removed from V and 7 bases from J, the gap between germline ends came to 8 bases. The CDR3 covers 13 residues. CDR1 and CDR2 from the germline V gene are LNHNV and YYDKDF (reference sequence). Here the CDR3 reads CATSRGVGQPQHF. The CDR3 DNA reads as TGTGCCACCAGCAGAGGAGTCGGACAGCCCCAGCATTTT. Filled out from reference TRBV15 and TRBJ1-5, the complete variable domain reads DAMVIQNPRYQVTQFGKPVTLSCSQTLNHNVMYWYQQKSSQAPKLLFHYYDKDFNNEADTPDNFQSRRPNTSFCFLDIRSPGLGDTAMYLCATSRGVGQPQHFGDGTRLSIL.

V is TRBV29-1 and J is TRBJ1-2; 8 bases align to TRBD1. The CDR3 contains 13 residues. Germline-derived CDR1 and CDR2 are SQVTM and ANQGSEA. Trimming took 3 bases from V and 7 from J; bases not matched to a gene: 7. CDR3 in DNA: TGCAGCGTTGAGACAGGGGAGGGAAGTGGCTACACCTTC. This gives the protein CSVETGEGSGYTF.

This rearrangement joins TRBV15 to TRBJ1-2; no clear D gene. V gave up 10 bases and J gave up 8 bases, with 14 bases separating them. CDR3 length: 11 amino acids. Germline V CDR1 and CDR2: LNHNV, YYDKDF (reference sequence). The CDR3 reads CASRGVGGYTF. The CDR3, as DNA: TGTGCCAGTCGGGGAGTGGGCGGCTACACCTTC.

The rearrangement uses TRBV4-1 and TRBJ2-7, with 11 nucleotides matching TRBD2. The trim removed 4 bases at V and 2 bases at J, leaving 10 bases unmatched. This CDR3 contains 17 residues. Germline values: CDR1 MGHRA, CDR2 YSYEKL. The CDR3 coding sequence is TGCGCCAGCAGCCCCTTCGCCGGGACTAGCGGCGCCTACGAGCAGTACTTC. Translating gives CASSPFAGTSGAYEQYF.

The CDR3: CASSPDRGHGYTF. CDR3 sequence (DNA): TGTGCCAGTAGTCCGGACAGGGGCCATGGCTACACCTTC. The chain has TRBV19 and TRBJ1-2; 9 bases align to TRBD1. Germline V gene sequence: CDR1 LNHDA, CDR2 SQIVND (reference sequence). Trimming at V came to 5 bases and at J to 6 bases, leaving 4 bases not matched to a gene. The CDR3 is made up of 13 amino acids.

Ten or more counts support this clonotype. The chain carries TRBV2 and TRBJ2-2; tentative D call: TRBD2 (6 bases). This CDR3 region has 13 residues. Germline-derived CDR1 and CDR2 are SNHLY and FYNNEI. Trimming removed 6 bases from V and 3 bases from J, with 8 bases in between. The CDR3 sequence is CASRREDTGELFF. CDR3 bases: TGTGCCAGCAGGAGGGAGGACACCGGGGAGCTGTTTTTT.

The CDR3 DNA reads as TGTGCCAGCAGCTTAGGTCCATTGGGAGGTTGGGAGACCCAGTACTTC. Its translation is CASSLGPLGGWETQYF. The chain joins TRBV7-8 to TRBJ2-5, with D perhaps TRBD2 (6 bases). Germline CDR1 is SGHVS and CDR2 is FQNEAQ. The CDR3 sequence is 16 residues long. Trimming pared 1 base from V and 5 bases from J, leaving 17 bases between.

This chain uses TRBV15 with TRBJ1-2; D is unresolved. Trimming stripped 5 bases from V and 8 bases from J, with 12 bases between. The CDR3 has 12 amino acids. Germline CDR1 is LNHNV and CDR2 is YYDKDF (reference sequence). CDR3 amino acids: CATSRIMEGYTF. The CDR3 nucleotides read TGTGCCACCAGCCGAATTATGGAGGGCTACACCTTC.

The table lists this clonotype with many counts. The chain carries TRBV12-3 or TRBV12-4 and TRBJ2-5, with a tentative D call TRBD1 (6 bases). CDR3 size: 12 residues. V lost 7 bases and J lost 2, with 8 bases in between. CDR3 protein: CASTQGQETQYF. For the CDR3, the DNA is TGTGCCAGCACTCAGGGGCAAGAGACCCAGTACTTC.

This clonotype was counted only a few times. The chain couples TRBV10-3 to TRBJ1-1; perhaps TRBD1 as D (6 bases). In germline, CDR1 is ENHRY, CDR2 SYGVKD. The V and J ends lost 6 bases and 3 bases respectively, with 20 bases between them. The CDR3 is made up of 16 amino acids. The CDR3, as DNA: TGTGCCATCAGGAGCGGGATAGGGGGGGGGGACACTGAAGCTTTCTTT. Its translation is CAIRSGIGGGDTEAFF.

The gene calls are TRBV24-1 and TRBJ2-7; unclear D gene. The V gene's germline CDR1 is KGHDR and CDR2 SFDVKD. V gave up 0 bases and J gave up 5 bases, with 7 bases separating them. This CDR3 comprises 13 residues. DNA of the CDR3: TGTGCCACCAGTGATTTGCCTGGGGACGAGCAGTACTTC. Its translation: CATSDLPGDEQYF.